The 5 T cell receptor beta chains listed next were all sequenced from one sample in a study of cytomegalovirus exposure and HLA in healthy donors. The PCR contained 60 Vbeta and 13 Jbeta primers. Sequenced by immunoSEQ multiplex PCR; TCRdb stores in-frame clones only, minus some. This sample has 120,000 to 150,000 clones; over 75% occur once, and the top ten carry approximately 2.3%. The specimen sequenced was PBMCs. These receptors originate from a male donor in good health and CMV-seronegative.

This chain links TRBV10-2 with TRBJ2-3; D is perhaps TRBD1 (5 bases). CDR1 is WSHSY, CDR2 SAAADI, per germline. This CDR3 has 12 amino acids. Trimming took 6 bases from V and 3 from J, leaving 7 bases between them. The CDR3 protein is CASRGVTDTQYF. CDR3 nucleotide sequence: TGCGCCAGCAGAGGGGTGACAGATACGCAGTATTTT.

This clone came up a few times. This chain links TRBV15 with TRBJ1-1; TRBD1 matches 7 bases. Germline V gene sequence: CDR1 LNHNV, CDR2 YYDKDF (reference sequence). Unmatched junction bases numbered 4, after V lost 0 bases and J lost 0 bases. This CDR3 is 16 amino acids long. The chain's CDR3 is CATSREGQRVNTEAFF. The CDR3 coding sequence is TGTGCCACCAGCAGAGAGGGACAGAGAGTGAACACTGAAGCTTTCTTT.

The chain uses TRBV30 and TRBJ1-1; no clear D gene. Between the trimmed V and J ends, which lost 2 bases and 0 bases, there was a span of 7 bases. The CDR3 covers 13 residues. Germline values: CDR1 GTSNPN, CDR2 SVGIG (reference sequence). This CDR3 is CAWSLTMNTEAFF. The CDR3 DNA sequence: TGTGCCTGGAGTCTGACTATGAACACTGAAGCTTTCTTT. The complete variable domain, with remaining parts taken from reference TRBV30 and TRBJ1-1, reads SQTIHQWPATLVQPVGSPLSLECTVEGTSNPNLYWYRQAAGRGLQLLFYSVGIGQISSEVPQNLSASRPQDRQFILSSKKLLLSDSGFYLCAWSLTMNTEAFFGQGTRLTVV.

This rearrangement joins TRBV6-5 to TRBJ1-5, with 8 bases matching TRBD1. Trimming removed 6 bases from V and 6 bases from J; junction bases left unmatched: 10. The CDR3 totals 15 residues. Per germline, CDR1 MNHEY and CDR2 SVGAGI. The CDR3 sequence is CASSQDREVVQPQHF. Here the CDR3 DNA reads TGTGCCAGCAGCCAGGACAGGGAGGTTGTTCAGCCCCAGCATTTT.

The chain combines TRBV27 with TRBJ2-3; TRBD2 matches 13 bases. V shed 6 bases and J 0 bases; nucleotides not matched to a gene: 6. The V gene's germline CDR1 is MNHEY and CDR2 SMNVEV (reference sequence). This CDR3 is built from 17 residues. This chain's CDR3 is CASRLAGGLISTDTQYF. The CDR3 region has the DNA TGTGCCAGCAGACTAGCGGGAGGGCTGATAAGCACAGATACGCAGTATTTT.